This T cell receptor (beta chain) was profiled in a study of CD8+ T cells in alopecia areata. The V and J ends lost 1 base and 7 bases respectively, with 7 bases between them. The CDR3 extends over 13 amino acids. Germline V CDR1 and CDR2: LNHNV, YYDKDF (reference sequence). Treatment meaning: oral pan-JAK inhibitor, 5-10 mg twice daily. Extraction and reverse transcription of RNA yielded cDNA as the sequencing template. Sequenced by immunoSEQ multiplex PCR; TCRdb stores in-frame clones only, minus some. The sample comprises about 190,000 clones, 60% to 70% of which are singletons, and 0.69% rests with the top ten.

The starting material was CD4+ T cells sorted from blood, obtained at week 4, from a patient treated with tofacitinib. The TCR was taken from a human donor with alopecia areata. V and J are TRBV15 and TRBJ2-2; D may be TRBD2 (5 bases). In nucleotides, the CDR3 is TGTGCCACCAGCAGAGCCCGGGGCGGGGAGCTGTTTTTT. It yields the protein CATSRARGGELFF.